This entry concerns a single T cell receptor beta chain. Its specificity is not known. The data were obtained in a study of post-analysis software for immune sequencing data. Study-level findings and limits: There were roughly 5 TRBV segments more frequent in patients than controls, and TRBV5-6, TRBV5-1 and TRBV20-1 were among them.

Unique molecular identifiers tagged the TCR beta cDNA libraries. TCRdb used MiXCR to reprocess the PCR reads, holding one entry per CDR3 protein. The sample yields approximately 730,000 distinct CDR3 sequences, around 42% seen once. The CDR3 length is 16 residues. CDR1 and CDR2 (germline): MNHEY, SMNVEV (reference sequence). V lost 6 bases, J lost 5 bases, and 11 bases stayed unmatched. The receptor comes from a girl aged 10 to 17 with multiple sclerosis. The chain recombines TRBV27 with TRBJ2-2; 8 nucleotides align to TRBD1. The sample comprised blood. CDR3 coding DNA: TGTGCCAGCAGAGCTGCGCCTACAGGGGGGACCGGGGAGCTGTTTTTT. This gives the protein CASRAAPTGGTGELFF.